This T cell receptor beta chain was sequenced during a study of T cell responses to AZD1222 COVID-19 vaccine. Findings and limits, study-wide: It should be noted that donors were predominantly white British and more often female, and clonal diversity was possibly underestimated. The study found Spike-specific TCR breadth and depth rose after two AZD1222 doses. Reports say nearly half of spike-specific TCRs go after unmutated variant regions.

Comments on this clone: Its antigen is undetermined.

The V gene's germline CDR1 is SNHLY and CDR2 FYNNEI. Trimming shortened V by 5 bases and J by 5 bases, and 4 bases separated the two germline ends. CDR3 length equals 11 residues. TCRdb's table, derived via immunoSEQ multiplex PCR, lists solely in-frame clones and lacks some. Among 75,000 to 100,000 clones listed, 70% to 90% were seen once. The TCR was taken from an adult in good health. This sequence joins TRBV2 and TRBJ2-1; D is unclear. The sample in question was peripheral blood, obtained on day 0 of MenACWY control vaccination. The CDR3 nucleotides are TGTGCCAGCAGTTTAGACAATGAGCAGTTCTTC. This encodes CASSLDNEQFF. Full variable domain (rest looked up from reference TRBV2 and TRBJ2-1): EPEVTQTPSHQVTQMGQEVILRCVPISNHLYFYWYRQILGQKVEFLVSFYNNEISEKSEIFDDQFSVERPDGSNFTLKIRSTKLEDSAMYFCASSLDNEQFFGPGTRLTVL.